The present TCR beta chain was sequenced within a study of T cell responses to AZD1222 COVID-19 vaccine. On this clone itself: What it recognizes is unknown.

General study findings and limits: Females made up more of the donors, who were largely white British, and clonal diversity may have come out too low. Sampling captured repertoires only after the peak T cell response.

Sequencing was performed with immunoSEQ multiplex PCR; in TCRdb, only in-frame clones are kept and a portion is missing. Counted here are about 100,000 clones, about 90% occurring once; the ten biggest clones make up around 4.3%. The CDR3 is made up of 15 amino acids. J gave up 4 bases and V 6 bases, and 6 bases lay outside the gene matches. Germline V gene data show CDR1 as MDHEN and CDR2 as SYDVKM. The chain recombines TRBV28 with TRBJ1-5; 10 bases fit TRBD1. The receptor's source is an adult in good health. The sequenced sample was peripheral blood, obtained on day 0 of AZD1222 vaccination. The CDR3 protein is CASRVRTGGNQPQHF. CDR3 nucleotide sequence: TGTGCCAGCAGAGTGCGGACAGGGGGTAATCAGCCCCAGCATTTT.